This T cell receptor beta chain appears in the sequencing data of a study of T-cell memory formation after mild COVID-19. Barcoded TCR alpha and TCR beta cDNA libraries with UMIs came from 5'RACE using constant-segment primers. MiXCR was run by TCRdb on the 5' RACE reads, yielding one entry per CDR3 protein. The data contain roughly 400,000 distinct CDR3 sequences, around 24% of them singletons. Looked up from germline, CDR1 is SGHVS and CDR2 is FQNEAQ. The CDR3 consists of 16 residues. V trimming: 5 bases; J trimming: 5 bases; junction bases outside the gene matches: 11. This clonotype came up a few times. The antigen is unknown. Study-wide results and limits: Clones contracting over day 15 to 85 were CD4/CD8 balanced, with later expanders leaning CD4+. CD4+ contracting clones were found mainly in CM and EM, and CD8+ ones in EMRA. Detection of some responders pre-infection suggested pre-existing cross-reactive memory T cells participated.

Sequencing was carried out using PBMCs or a T cell subset sorted from them (not recorded which). This chain joins TRBV7-8 and TRBJ2-2, with 7 positions matching TRBD2. This clonotype originated in an adult woman who had mild COVID-19 (a few samples of this study predate the infection). Cell type and time point are not known. CDR3 protein: CASSPKSREGTGELFF. The CDR3 bases are TGTGCCAGCAGCCCCAAGTCGAGGGAGGGGACCGGGGAGCTGTTTTTT.